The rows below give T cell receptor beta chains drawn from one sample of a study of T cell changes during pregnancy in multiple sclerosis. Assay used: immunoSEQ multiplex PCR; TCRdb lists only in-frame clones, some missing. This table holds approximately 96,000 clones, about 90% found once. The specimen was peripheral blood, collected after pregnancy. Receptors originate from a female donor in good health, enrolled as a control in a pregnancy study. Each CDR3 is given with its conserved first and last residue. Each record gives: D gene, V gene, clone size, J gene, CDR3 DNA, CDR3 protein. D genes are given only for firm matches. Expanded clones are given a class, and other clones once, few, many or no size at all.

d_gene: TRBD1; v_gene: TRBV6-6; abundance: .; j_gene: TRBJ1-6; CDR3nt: TGTGCCAGCAGTCCCCAGGGGGCGCTTAGGAAATCACCCCTCCACTTT; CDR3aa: CASSPQGALRKSPLHF
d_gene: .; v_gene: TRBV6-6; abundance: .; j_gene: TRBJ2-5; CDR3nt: TGTGCCAGCAGGCCCCCGGGAGAGTTGGAGACCCAGTACTTC; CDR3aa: CASRPPGELETQYF
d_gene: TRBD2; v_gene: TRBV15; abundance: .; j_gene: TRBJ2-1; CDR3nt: TGTGCCACCAGCAGGGTAGCGGGAGGACGAGTTAATGAGCAGTTCTTC; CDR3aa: CATSRVAGGRVNEQFF
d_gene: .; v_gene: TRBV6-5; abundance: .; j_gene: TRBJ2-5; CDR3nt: TGTGCCAGCAGTCTTGGGAGGTCGGCGGGAGAGACCCAGTACTTC; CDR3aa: CASSLGRSAGETQYF
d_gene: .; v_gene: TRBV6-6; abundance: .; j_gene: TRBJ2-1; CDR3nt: TGTGCCAGCAGTTACAGGGAGAGCTCCTACAATGAGCAGTTCTTC; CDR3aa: CASSYRESSYNEQFF
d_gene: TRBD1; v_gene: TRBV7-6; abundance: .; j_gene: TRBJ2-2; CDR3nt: TGTGCCAGCAGCGCCCGACAGGGAGTGAACACCGGGGAGCTGTTTTTT; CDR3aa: CASSARQGVNTGELFF
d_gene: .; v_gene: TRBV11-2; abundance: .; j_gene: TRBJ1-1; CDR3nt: TGTGCCAGCAGCTTAGGGTGGCGGGATTACCTTGAAGCTTTCTTT; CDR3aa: CASSLGWRDYLEAFF
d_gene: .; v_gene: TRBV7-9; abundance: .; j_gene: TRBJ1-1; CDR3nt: TGTGCCGGAGACACTGAAGCTTTCTTT; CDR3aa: CAGDTEAFF
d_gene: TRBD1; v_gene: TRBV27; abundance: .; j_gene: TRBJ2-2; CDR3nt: TGTGCCAGCAGTTTTTTGGGACAGAGAAACACCGGGGAGCTGTTTTTT; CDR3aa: CASSFLGQRNTGELFF
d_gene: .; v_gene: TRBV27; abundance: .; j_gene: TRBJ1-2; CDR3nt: TGTGCCAGCAGTTTAACAGGGAACTATGGCTACACCTTC; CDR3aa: CASSLTGNYGYTF
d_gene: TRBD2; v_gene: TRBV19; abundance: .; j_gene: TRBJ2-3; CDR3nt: TGTGCCAGTAGTATTGGGTGGGCCGGGACTAGCACGTCAGATACGCAGTATTTT; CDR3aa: CASSIGWAGTSTSDTQYF
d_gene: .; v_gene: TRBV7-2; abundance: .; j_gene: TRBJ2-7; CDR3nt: TGTGCCAGCAGCCCGGACAGCTTCTCCTACGAGCAGTACTTC; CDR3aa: CASSPDSFSYEQYF
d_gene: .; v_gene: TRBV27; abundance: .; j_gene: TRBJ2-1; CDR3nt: TGTGCCAGCAGTTTCCGACTAGAGCGCAATGAGCAGTTCTTC; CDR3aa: CASSFRLERNEQFF
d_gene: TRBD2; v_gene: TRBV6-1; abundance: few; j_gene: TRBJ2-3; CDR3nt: TGTGCCAGCGGAGCTACTGCGGGAGAGTCGGATACGCAGTATTTT; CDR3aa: CASGATAGESDTQYF
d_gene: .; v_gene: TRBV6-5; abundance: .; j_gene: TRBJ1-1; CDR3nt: TGTGCCAGCAGTTACTCCCAGGGCTTCACTGAAGCTTTCTTT; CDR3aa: CASSYSQGFTEAFF
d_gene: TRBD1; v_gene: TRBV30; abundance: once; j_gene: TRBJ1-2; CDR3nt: TGTGCCCGCGGACAGGGAAACTATGGCTACACCTTC; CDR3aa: CARGQGNYGYTF
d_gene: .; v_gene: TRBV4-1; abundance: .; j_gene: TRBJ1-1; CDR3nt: TGCGCCAGCAGCCATCCGGGTATGAACACTGAAGCTTTCTTT; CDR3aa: CASSHPGMNTEAFF
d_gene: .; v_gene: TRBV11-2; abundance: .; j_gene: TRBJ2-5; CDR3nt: TGTGCCAGCAGCTTCCTCAGCGGCCAAGAGACCCAGTACTTC; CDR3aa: CASSFLSGQETQYF
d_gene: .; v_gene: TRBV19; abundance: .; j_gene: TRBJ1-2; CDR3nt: TGTGCCAGTAGTATTGGAAGGTGGGCAGGATTTTCCTATGGCTACACCTTC; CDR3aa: CASSIGRWAGFSYGYTF
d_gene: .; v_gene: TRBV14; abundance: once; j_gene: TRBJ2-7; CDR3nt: TGTGCCAGCAGCCAAGCTTACAGGGCGAGATACGAGCAGTACTTC; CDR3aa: CASSQAYRARYEQYF
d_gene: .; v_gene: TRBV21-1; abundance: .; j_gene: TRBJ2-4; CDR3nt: TGTGCCAGCAGCAAAACAGGGGGAGTAGCCAAAAACATTCAGTACTTC; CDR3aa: CASSKTGGVAKNIQYF
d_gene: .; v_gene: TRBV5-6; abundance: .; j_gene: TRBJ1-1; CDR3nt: TGTGCCAGCAGCTCCTCATTTTGGGGACTCATGAACACTGAAGCTTTCTTT; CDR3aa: CASSSSFWGLMNTEAFF
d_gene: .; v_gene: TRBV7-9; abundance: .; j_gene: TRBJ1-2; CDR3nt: TGTGCCAGCATGGAATCGGCGGGACCGGGGGGCTACACCTTC; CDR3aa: CASMESAGPGGYTF
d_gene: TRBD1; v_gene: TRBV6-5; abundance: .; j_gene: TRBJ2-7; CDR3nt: TGTGCCAGCAGTCACACAGGGGGCTCCACCTACGAGCAGTACTTC; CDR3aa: CASSHTGGSTYEQYF
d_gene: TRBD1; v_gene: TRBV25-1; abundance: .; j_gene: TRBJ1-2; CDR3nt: TGTGCCGGGTTGGGCAGGGGGCCGGGGGGCTACACCTTC; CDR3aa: CAGLGRGPGGYTF
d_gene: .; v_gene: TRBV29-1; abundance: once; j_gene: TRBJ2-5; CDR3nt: TGCAGCGCGGGCGGGACGGATCAAGAGACCCAGTACTTC; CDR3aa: CSAGGTDQETQYF
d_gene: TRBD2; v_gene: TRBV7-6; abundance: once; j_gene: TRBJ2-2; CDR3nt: TGTGCCAGCAGCTCTCACGCGGGGGGCGGGGAGCTGTTTTTT; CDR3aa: CASSSHAGGGELFF
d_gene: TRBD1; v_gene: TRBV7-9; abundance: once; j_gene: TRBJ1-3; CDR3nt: TGTGCCAGCAGCTCCCCGGCAGGGGGCAGCTCTGGAAACACCATATATTTT; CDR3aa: CASSSPAGGSSGNTIYF
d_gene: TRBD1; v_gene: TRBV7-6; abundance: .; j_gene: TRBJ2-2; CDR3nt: TGTGCCAGCAGCTCGAGGCCAGGGGGTGGGGCCGGGGAGCTGTTTTTT; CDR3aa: CASSSRPGGGAGELFF
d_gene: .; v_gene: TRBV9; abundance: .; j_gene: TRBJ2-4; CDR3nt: TGTGCCAGCAGCGTAGACAGAGCCAAAAACATTCAGTACTTC; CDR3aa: CASSVDRAKNIQYF
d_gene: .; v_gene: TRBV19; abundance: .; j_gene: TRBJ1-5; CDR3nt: TGTGCCAGTAGTATCACAGTAGGTCAGCCCCAGCATTTT; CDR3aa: CASSITVGQPQHF
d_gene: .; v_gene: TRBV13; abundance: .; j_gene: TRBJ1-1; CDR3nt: TGTGCCAGCAGCTTAGGCCGTCGGGGGAGGGGCACTGAAGCTTTCTTT; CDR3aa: CASSLGRRGRGTEAFF
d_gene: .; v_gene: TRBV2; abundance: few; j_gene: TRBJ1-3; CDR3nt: TGTGCCAGCAGACGGGACACTCCTAGCGGGAACACCATATATTTT; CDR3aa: CASRRDTPSGNTIYF
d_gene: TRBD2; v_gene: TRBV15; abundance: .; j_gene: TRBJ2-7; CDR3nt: TGTGCCACCAGCAGAGTCCGGCTAGCGGGAGTCTTAGGGTACGAGCAGTACTTC; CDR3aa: CATSRVRLAGVLGYEQYF
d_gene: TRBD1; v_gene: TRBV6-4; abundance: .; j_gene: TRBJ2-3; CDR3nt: TGTGCCACCAGTCCAGGGACAGGGGACACAGATACGCAGTATTTT; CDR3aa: CATSPGTGDTDTQYF
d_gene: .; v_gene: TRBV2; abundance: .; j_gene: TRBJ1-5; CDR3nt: TGTGCCAGCAGCCGTAGTGACACCTTCGTGAGCAATCAGCCCCAGCATTTT; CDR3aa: CASSRSDTFVSNQPQHF
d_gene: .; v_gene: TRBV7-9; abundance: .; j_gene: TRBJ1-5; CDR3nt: TGTGCCAGCAGCCACGCCAGGGGAAATCAGCCCCAGCATTTT; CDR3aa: CASSHARGNQPQHF
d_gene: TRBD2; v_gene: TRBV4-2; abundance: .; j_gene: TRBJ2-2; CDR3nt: TGTGCCAGCAGCCAAGGGGGACTAGCGATGAACACCGGGGAGCTGTTTTTT; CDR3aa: CASSQGGLAMNTGELFF
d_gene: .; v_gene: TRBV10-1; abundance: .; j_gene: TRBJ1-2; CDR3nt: TGCGCCAGCAACGCGGGGCTGAGGGCGTGGGGCTACACCTTC; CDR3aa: CASNAGLRAWGYTF
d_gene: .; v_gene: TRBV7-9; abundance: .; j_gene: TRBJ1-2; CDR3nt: TGTGCCAGCAGTTCGAACCTCCCCGGGCAGGGGAACTATGGCTACACCTTC; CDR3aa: CASSSNLPGQGNYGYTF
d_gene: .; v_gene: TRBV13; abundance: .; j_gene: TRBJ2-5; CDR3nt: TGTGCCAGCAGCCAAGGACTGTTGGAGACCCAGTACTTC; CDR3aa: CASSQGLLETQYF
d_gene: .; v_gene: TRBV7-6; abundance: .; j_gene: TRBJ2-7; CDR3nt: TGTGCCAGCAGCCCTAGTTGGAGGGGTCCCATCTACGAGCAGTACTTC; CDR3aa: CASSPSWRGPIYEQYF
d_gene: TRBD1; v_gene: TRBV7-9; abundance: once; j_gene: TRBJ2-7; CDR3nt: TGTGCCAGCAGCTTAGGGACAGGCTCCTACGAGCAGTACTTC; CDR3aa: CASSLGTGSYEQYF
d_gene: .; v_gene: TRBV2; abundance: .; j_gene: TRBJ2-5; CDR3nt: TGTGCCAGCCTATATGAGGGATCAGAGACCCAGTACTTC; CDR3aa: CASLYEGSETQYF
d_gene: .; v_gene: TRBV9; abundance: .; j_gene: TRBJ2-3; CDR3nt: TGTGCCAGCAGCGTAGGGCGGGCAACCACAGATACGCAGTATTTT; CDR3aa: CASSVGRATTDTQYF
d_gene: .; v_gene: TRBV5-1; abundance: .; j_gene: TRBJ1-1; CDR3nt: TGCGCCAGCAGCCCGGTGGACAGCGCTAACACTGAAGCTTTCTTT; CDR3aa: CASSPVDSANTEAFF
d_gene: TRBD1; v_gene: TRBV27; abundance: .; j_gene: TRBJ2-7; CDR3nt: TGTGCCAGCAGTTTCTGGACAGGGTACCCCTACGAGCAGTACTTC; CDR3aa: CASSFWTGYPYEQYF
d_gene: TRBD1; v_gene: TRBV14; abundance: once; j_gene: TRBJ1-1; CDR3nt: TGTGCCAGCAGCCAACAGGGGGCTTTGAACACTGAAGCTTTCTTT; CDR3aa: CASSQQGALNTEAFF
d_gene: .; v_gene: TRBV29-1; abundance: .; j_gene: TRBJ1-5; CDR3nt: TGCAGCGTCGGGGGAGTTGGCAGGGCTATGCCCCAGCATTTT; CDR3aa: CSVGGVGRAMPQHF
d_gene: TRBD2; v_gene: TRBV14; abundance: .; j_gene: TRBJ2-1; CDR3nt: TGTGCCAGCAGCCAAGATACGACTAGCGATTACAATGAGCAGTTCTTC; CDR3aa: CASSQDTTSDYNEQFF
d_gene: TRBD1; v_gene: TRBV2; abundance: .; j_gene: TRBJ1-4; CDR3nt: TGTGCCAGCAGTGAAAGGACAGGGGGCGGTGAAAAACTGTTTTTT; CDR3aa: CASSERTGGGEKLFF
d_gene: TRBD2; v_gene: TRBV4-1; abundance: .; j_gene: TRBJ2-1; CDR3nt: TGCGCCAGCAGCCAAGCAGGACTAGCGGGGGATGAGCAGTTCTTC; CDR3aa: CASSQAGLAGDEQFF
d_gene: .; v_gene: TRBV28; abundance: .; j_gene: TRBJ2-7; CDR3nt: TGTGCCAGCAGAACAGGAATCTACGAGCAGTACTTC; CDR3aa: CASRTGIYEQYF
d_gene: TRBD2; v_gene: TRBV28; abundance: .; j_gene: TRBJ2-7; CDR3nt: TGTGCCAGCAGTTTAGGTAGCGGGAGGAGCGGCACCTACGAGCAGTACTTC; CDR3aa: CASSLGSGRSGTYEQYF
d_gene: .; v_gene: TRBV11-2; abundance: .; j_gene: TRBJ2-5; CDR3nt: TGTGCCAGCAGCTTAGTGGTGGCAGGGTTAGAGACCCAGTACTTC; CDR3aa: CASSLVVAGLETQYF
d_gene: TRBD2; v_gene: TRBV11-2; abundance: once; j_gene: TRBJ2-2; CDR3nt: TGTGCCAGCAGATCCAACCGGGGGGTCCACACCGGGGAGCTGTTTTTT; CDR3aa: CASRSNRGVHTGELFF
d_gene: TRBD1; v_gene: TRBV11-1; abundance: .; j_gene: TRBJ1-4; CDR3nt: TGTGCCAGCAGCGAAACCGGGACAGGGGGACGCGAAAAACTGTTTTTT; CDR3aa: CASSETGTGGREKLFF
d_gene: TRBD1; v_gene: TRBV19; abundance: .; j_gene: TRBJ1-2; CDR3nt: TGTGCCAGTAGTATAAACCCCACGACAGGGGATAACTATGGCTACACCTTC; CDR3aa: CASSINPTTGDNYGYTF